This TCR beta chain was profiled in a study of response to subunit inactivated influenza vaccine. TCRdb used MiXCR to reprocess the RT-PCR reads, holding one entry per CDR3 protein. This sample has about 830,000 distinct CDR3 sequences, with 18% found just once. This clonotype was seen only a few times. Its target is not known. Study-wide results and limits: With each seasonal influenza vaccination, the authors suggested, few new T cells are recruited.

The sample in question was PBMCs from blood, obtained around 5 days after vaccination. The TCR comes from a man aged 50 to 60 who received an inactivated influenza vaccine.

The CDR3 sequence is CASSHPGQGGNEQFF. CDR3 nucleotide sequence: TGTGCCAGCAGCCATCCTGGACAGGGCGGCAATGAGCAGTTCTTC. The chain links TRBV4-2 to TRBJ2-1, with 8 bases matching TRBD1. There are 15 residues in the CDR3. Trimming cost V 3 bases and J 6 bases; bases outside gene matches: 7. In germline, CDR1 is LGHNA, CDR2 YNFKEQ.